The rows below give T cell receptor beta chains drawn from one sample of a study of identical twins. TCRdb analysed the 5' RACE reads with MiXCR anew, one entry per CDR3 protein. The table shows about 530,000 distinct CDR3 sequences, with 20% to 25% occurring only once. These data also formed part of another study, on yellow fever vaccine responses in identical twins.

The sample comprised CD4+ T cells sorted from blood. These receptors all come from a woman between 18 and 29 years old in good health. Both conserved end residues are part of each CDR3. Each record gives: CDR3 DNA, CDR3 protein, clone size, D gene, V gene, J gene. The D gene is left open where the match is weak. Clone size is not always given. Where it is, it says once, few, many or a class for expanded clones.

TGCGCCAGCAGCTTGGGGGACAGGGATAGCGAGACCCAGTACTTC	CASSLGDRDSETQYF	few	TRBD1	TRBV5-1	TRBJ2-5
TGTGCCACCAGTGATTTTGCGAAGACCCAGTACTTC	CATSDFAKTQYF	few	-	TRBV24-1	TRBJ2-5
TGTGCCAGCAGCTCGACCCGGGACTATAATTCACCCCTCCACTTT	CASSSTRDYNSPLHF	-	-	TRBV7-9	TRBJ1-6
TGTGCCAGCAGCGTAGCCCTAGCGGGGGTACGCGAAGAGACCCAGTACTTC	CASSVALAGVREETQYF	few	TRBD2	TRBV9	TRBJ2-5
TGTGCCAGCCGCGGGATACCGAACACCGGGGAGCTGTTTTTT	CASRGIPNTGELFF	-	-	TRBV7-2	TRBJ2-2
TGTGCCAGCAGTTTATCGGGGGACACCTATCTTCCCCAGCATTTT	CASSLSGDTYLPQHF	-	-	TRBV27	TRBJ1-5
TGCAGTGCTAGAGGGGGACTAGCGGGGGACGGGACCCAGTACTTC	CSARGGLAGDGTQYF	-	TRBD2	TRBV20-1	TRBJ2-5
TGTGCCAGCAGTTACTCGCCCGAAGGTGAGCAGTTCTTC	CASSYSPEGEQFF	once	-	TRBV6-5	TRBJ2-1
TGCGCCAGCAGCTTGGAGGGAGCCTACAATGAGCAGTTCTTC	CASSLEGAYNEQFF	many	-	TRBV5-1	TRBJ2-1
TGTGCCAGCAGTCCACAGCTTGGCGCAACTAATGAAAAACTGTTTTTT	CASSPQLGATNEKLFF	few	-	TRBV2	TRBJ1-4
TGTGCCAGCTCACCACCGGGACTAGCGTACACCGGGGAGCTGTTTTTT	CASSPPGLAYTGELFF	few	TRBD2	TRBV18	TRBJ2-2
TGTGCCACCAGTGACGCAACCGGGACAGATAAAAACATTCAGTACTTC	CATSDATGTDKNIQYF	few	TRBD1	TRBV24-1	TRBJ2-4
TGTGCCAGCAGAGTAACTAGCGCCAATGAGCAGTTCTTC	CASRVTSANEQFF	-	TRBD2	TRBV2	TRBJ2-1
TGTGCCAGCAGTTTATTGGGCGGAGGACAGTCCTACGAGCAGTACTTC	CASSLLGGGQSYEQYF	-	-	TRBV28	TRBJ2-7
TGTGCCAGCGGGTACGGTGGACTAGCGGGGAGACAAGAGACCCAGTACTTC	CASGYGGLAGRQETQYF	few	TRBD2	TRBV11-2	TRBJ2-5
TGTGCCAGCAGCCCCCGCCGGGGAACCTCCTACAATGAGCAGTTCTTC	CASSPRRGTSYNEQFF	-	-	TRBV28	TRBJ2-1
TGTGCCAGCAGTGTTGTAGCGGGAGGCAATGAGCAGTTCTTC	CASSVVAGGNEQFF	-	TRBD2	TRBV6-1	TRBJ2-1
TGTGCCAGCAGGCCCGGGACTGGATCACCCCTCCACTTT	CASRPGTGSPLHF	few	-	TRBV7-9	TRBJ1-6
TGTGCCAGCAGGTGGGCTAGCTCTGGAAACACCATATATTTT	CASRWASSGNTIYF	-	-	TRBV2	TRBJ1-3
TGTGCCAGCAAGACAGGGATTGACAATCAGCCCCAGCATTTT	CASKTGIDNQPQHF	few	TRBD1	TRBV12-3/TRBV12-4	TRBJ1-5
TGCAGTGCAAGGGACTCCCGTGGTGTTTCACCCCTCCACTTT	CSARDSRGVSPLHF	few	-	TRBV20-1	TRBJ1-6
TGTGCCAGCAGCAGGGGGTTGGTGAGCGGGGCCCCTTACGAGCAGTACTTC	CASSRGLVSGAPYEQYF	-	-	TRBV7-8	TRBJ2-7